This T cell receptor (beta chain) was sequenced for a study of blood T cells in healthy people across ages (dated by TCRdb to the mid-2010s). Concerning the study at large: In model experiments, template switching captured about one uniquely barcoded TCR beta cDNA molecule for every two T cells. Age-related changes in TCR beta repertoire diversity were measured in the study by deep sequencing normalized with unique cDNA molecular identifiers. Four age groups were formed from the donors: young (average approximately 15 years), middle-aged (around 39), aged (under 70) and long-lived (about 80). To avoid experimental bias, donors of different ages were distributed randomly across sequencing lanes. Using the same blood draw, the study looked at two additional independent replicas of 1 million unique cDNA reads for two donors, one aged 18 to 30 and the other aged 80 or older.

The approximately 41 donors, aged about 6 to 100 years, were systemically healthy Caucasian individuals from Russia. Each donor gave roughly 9 milliliters of peripheral blood, drawn into EDTA-treated Vacutainer tubes. Ficoll-Paque density-gradient centrifugation was used to isolate PBMCs, with at least 7 million obtained per sample. Trizol reagent was used to extract total RNA from PBMCs, with at least 5.5 micrograms per sample. The percentages of naive CD45RAhigh/CD27high T cells were determined by flow cytometry on a PBMC aliquot from every donor. Points the paper makes about the study in general: Observed TCR beta diversity per million T cells fell roughly linearly with age, and a significant reduction was already apparent by age about 43. There was a strong correlation between observed TCR beta diversity and the percentage of naive T cells measured by flow cytometry. Because profiling used bulk unsorted PBMCs, naive and antigen-experienced compartments could not be compared conclusively. The long-lived group showed more naive CD4+ T cells, fewer expanded clones and increased TCR diversity than the aged group, suggesting age selection. Because the CMV infection status of the donors was unknown, age-related changes in expanded clonotypes may potentially have been confounded. Estimates of total diversity based on one million sequenced T cells were considered lower bounds and underestimates.

The CDR3 measures 14 amino acids from cysteine to phenylalanine. Kept here is only the CDR3 DNA, which spans 42 bases and is read in frame from base 1. The germline V gene encodes CDR1 MDHEN and CDR2 SYDVKM. V ends up 8 bases short and J 0 bases short, with an unmatched junction base count of 4. Points on this clonotype: Its antigen remains unidentified. Per-nucleotide qualities are absent, and no much larger clonotype sits a single base away.

Receptors were amplified or captured by 5' RACE. For sequencing, an Illumina HiSeq 2500 was employed. A second PCR of about 7 to 12 cycles was run with a J-beta primer mix and a sample-barcoded 5' primer. A unique molecular identifier was introduced onto each TCR beta cDNA molecule by a template-switch 5' adaptor carrying 12 random nucleotides. Each sample yielded at least 3 million CDR3-containing paired-end reads. First-strand cDNA was synthesized from all RNA with the Mint cDNA synthesis kit, primed by a TRBC-specific oligonucleotide. Following uracil-DNA glycosylase treatment, a first 18-cycle PCR with universal primers M1SS and BC2_uni_R was performed on all cDNA. The authors' pipeline ran thus. Each sample was normalized by randomly selecting 1 million high-quality reads, each carrying a distinct molecular identifier. Reads sharing molecular identifiers were discarded rather than binned into consensus sequences. CDR3 identification, clonotype clustering and error correction used MiTCR with a Q25 quality threshold and the strictest error-elimination algorithm. A nonparametric unseen species model using Euler transformation provided a lower-bound estimate of total TCR beta diversity. TCRdb passed the public sequencing reads through fastp at Q25 and MiXCR, retaining productive beta sequences. Each entry is one CDR3 protein sequence, shown with its most common DNA and genes. None of the V and J calls come from the authors' own analysis; TCRdb made them. This sample has 780,000 or so distinct CDR3 sequences in its table, and 56% of those were observed once. Roughly 26% of the sample goes to the ten largest clones.

Material for sequencing was blood. The source of this sequence is a man aged 40-49 years in good health. The V and J segments used are TRBV28 and TRBJ1-3; 7 central nucleotides agree with TRBD1. The encoded CDR3 is CASGGQVSGNTIYF. The DNA sequence is given as TGTGCCAGCGGTGGACAGGTCTCTGGAAACACCATATATTTT.